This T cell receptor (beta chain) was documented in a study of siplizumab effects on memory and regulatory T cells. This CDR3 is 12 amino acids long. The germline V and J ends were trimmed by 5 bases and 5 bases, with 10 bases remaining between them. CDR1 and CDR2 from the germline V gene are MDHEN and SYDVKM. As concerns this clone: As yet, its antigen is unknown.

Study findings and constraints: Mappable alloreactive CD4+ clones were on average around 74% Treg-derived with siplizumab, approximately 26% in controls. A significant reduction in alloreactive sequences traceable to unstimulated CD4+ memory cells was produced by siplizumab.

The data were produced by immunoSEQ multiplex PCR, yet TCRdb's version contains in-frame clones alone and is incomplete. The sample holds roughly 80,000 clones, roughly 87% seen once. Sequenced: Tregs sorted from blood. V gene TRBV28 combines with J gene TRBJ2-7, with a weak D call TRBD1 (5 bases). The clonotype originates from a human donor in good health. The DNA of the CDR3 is TGTGCCAGCAGTCGTGGACACGACGAGCAGTACTTC. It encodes CASSRGHDEQYF.